This T cell receptor beta chain is from a study of CD8+CD57+ T cells in acquired aplastic anemia. Profiling of TCR beta VDJ combinations and CDR3 sequences used genomic DNA as template. Via MiXCR, TCRdb re-called the reads, giving one row per CDR3 protein. The repertoire holds 130,000 or so distinct CDR3 sequences, with about 43% as singletons. The sequenced patients had an expansion of CD8+CD57+ cells seen by flow cytometry. Patients were untreated when blood was sampled. From germline, CDR1 is KGHSH and CDR2 LQKENI. V was cut by 5 bases and J by 0 bases, with 13 bases left in between. The CDR3 spans 15 residues.

The sequencing input was sorted CD4+, CD8+, or CD8+CD57+ T cells (not recorded which) from PBMCs. The V call is TRBV18, the J call TRBJ1-1, with D possibly TRBD1 on 5 matching bases. This receptor was identified in a human donor with aplastic anemia. CDR3 sequence reads: CASSAIRDVNTEAFF. The CDR3 coding sequence is TGTGCCAGCTCAGCAATCCGGGACGTGAACACTGAAGCTTTCTTT.